Below, 20 T cell receptor beta chains from the same sample are listed, as sequenced in a study of control samples from healthy donors and cancer patients. Assay: immunoSEQ multiplex PCR; the TCRdb copy retains only in-frame clones and omits some. The sample includes roughly 130,000 clones, about 94% of them seen just once. The source material was blood. The source of these receptors is a man aged 25 to 45 in good health.

This chain links TRBV15 with TRBJ1-5; D gene uncertain. Germline CDR1 is LNHNV and CDR2 is YYDKDF (reference sequence). The CDR3 has 15 residues. V dropped 0 bases and J dropped 4 bases, with 10 bases sitting between them. The CDR3 reads CATSRDLAANQPQHF. Written as DNA, the CDR3 is TGTGCCACCAGCAGAGATCTGGCAGCTAATCAGCCCCAGCATTTT.

The rearrangement joins TRBV5-5 to TRBJ2-5; D gene unclear. Trimming stripped 0 bases from V and 2 bases from J, with 11 bases between. The length of the CDR3 is 15 residues. CDR1 and CDR2 from the germline V gene are SGHKS and YYEKEE (reference sequence). CDR3: CASSLVELSQETQYF. The CDR3 coding sequence is TGTGCCAGCAGCTTGGTAGAGCTCTCGCAAGAGACCCAGTACTTC.

This sequence joins TRBV14 and TRBJ1-5; D not resolved. The CDR3 sequence is 15 residues long. Germline loops: CDR1 SGHDN, CDR2 FVKESK. Trimming left V 0 bases short and J 0 bases short, with 6 bases between. CDR3 bases: TGTGCCAGCAGCCAAGAGTGGTATAGCAATCAGCCCCAGCATTTT. Translated: CASSQEWYSNQPQHF.

The chain combines TRBV28 with TRBJ2-5; 10 bases fit TRBD2. After removal of 2 bases from V and 5 bases from J, the junction contained 5 bases not matched to a gene. This CDR3 is built from 15 residues. Germline CDR1 MDHEN, CDR2 SYDVKM. The CDR3 protein is CASSLQRGGAETQYF. The DNA of the CDR3 is TGTGCCAGCAGTTTACAGCGGGGGGGCGCGGAGACCCAGTACTTC.

V usage is TRBV29-1 and J usage is TRBJ2-7, with TRBD1 identical over 8 bases. This CDR3 contains 13 residues. Germline-derived CDR1 and CDR2 are SQVTM and ANQGSEA. Trimming removed 2 bases from V and 4 bases from J; junction bases left unmatched: 4. The CDR3 is CSVETGGGYEQYF. The CDR3 bases are TGCAGCGTTGAAACAGGGGGTGGATACGAGCAGTACTTC.

The chain combines TRBV28 with TRBJ1-5; tentative D call: TRBD1 (5 bases). The germline V gene encodes CDR1 MDHEN and CDR2 SYDVKM. V shed 2 bases and J shed 4 bases, with 9 bases lying between them. The CDR3 runs 14 residues. The DNA for the CDR3 is TGTGCCAGCAGTTTAGTGGGGGATAATCAGCCCCAGCATTTT. This encodes CASSLVGDNQPQHF.

This sequence joins TRBV7-9 and TRBJ1-1; maybe TRBD1 (6 bases). The V end was cut by 6 bases, the J end by 3 bases, with 14 bases between. Germline loops: CDR1 SEHNR, CDR2 FQNEAQ (reference sequence). The CDR3 loop spans 14 amino acids. The CDR3 sequence: CASRPGQTYTEAFF. The CDR3 nucleotides are TGTGCCAGCAGACCAGGACAGACCTACACTGAAGCTTTCTTT.

J is TRBJ1-2 and V is TRBV6-2 or TRBV6-3; TRBD1 agrees at 10 bases. Trimming took 2 bases from V and 6 from J; bases not matched to a gene: 9. This CDR3 contains 16 residues. In germline, CDR1 is MNHEY, CDR2 SVGEGT. DNA for the CDR3: TGTGCCAGCAGTTACGACCGGGACAGGGGATGGAATGGCTACACCTTC. This codes for CASSYDRDRGWNGYTF.

The chain carries TRBV27 and TRBJ1-6; weak D call: TRBD1 (5 bases). The CDR3 runs 16 residues. V gave up 10 bases and J gave up 0 bases, with 16 bases separating them. From germline, CDR1 is MNHEY and CDR2 SMNVEV (reference sequence). CDR3 sequence (DNA): TGTGCCACCTCATCAGGGCAGAGCTCCTATAATTCACCCCTCCACTTT. It specifies CATSSGQSSYNSPLHF.

The chain combines TRBV12-3 or TRBV12-4 with TRBJ2-7; D is unclear. The CDR3 runs to 11 residues. Trimming removed 6 bases at V and 3 bases at J, with 6 bases between. In DNA, the CDR3 is TGTGCCAGCAGACTTTACTACGAGCAGTACTTC. Protein sequence: CASRLYYEQYF.

To note about this clone: Relative to the germline gene, one junction end is altered; a read error may explain this. This sequence joins TRBV2 and TRBJ1-3; D call uncertain. Germline-derived CDR1 and CDR2 are SNHLY and FYNNEI. The CDR3 covers 13 residues. The chain's CDR3 is CASTESRGNTIYF. The CDR3 DNA is TGTGCCAGCACTGAATCTCGGGGAAACACCATATATTTT.

V and J are TRBV5-6 and TRBJ1-1; D is uncertain. The CDR3 spans 14 residues. With 0 bases removed from V and 0 bases from J, the gap between germline ends came to 6 bases. Germline CDR1 is SGHDT and CDR2 is YYEEEE. The CDR3 is CASSLDGMNTEAFF. The CDR3, as DNA: TGTGCCAGCAGCTTGGACGGGATGAACACTGAAGCTTTCTTT.

The CDR3 is CASSPEKGQRFLEQYF. CDR3 nucleotide sequence: TGTGCCAGCAGCCCGGAGAAGGGACAGCGCTTTCTAGAGCAGTACTTC. This chain connects TRBV5-4 to TRBJ2-7, with TRBD1 identical over 7 bases. The trim removed 4 bases at V and 7 bases at J, leaving 17 bases unmatched. This CDR3 spans 16 amino acids. The germline CDR1 and CDR2 sequences are SGHNT and YYREEE (reference sequence).

The chain joins TRBV5-1 to TRBJ1-1; tentatively, D is TRBD1 (5 bases). The CDR3 totals 14 residues. Looked up from germline, CDR1 is SGHRS and CDR2 is YFSETQ. V dropped 1 base and J dropped 11 bases, with 18 bases sitting between them. Here the CDR3 reads CASSLLGLQIGAFF. CDR3 nucleotides: TGCGCCAGCAGCTTGCTGGGACTTCAAATTGGGGCTTTCTTT.

V and J are TRBV5-1 and TRBJ2-7; D tentatively reads TRBD1 or TRBD2 (5 bases each). Trimming left V 2 bases short and J 3 bases short, with 12 bases between. Germline CDR1 and CDR2: SGHRS and YFSETQ. This CDR3 comprises 14 residues. CDR3 region: CASSLWGTNYEQYF. The CDR3 nucleotides read TGCGCCAGCAGCTTATGGGGGACCAACTACGAGCAGTACTTC.

The chain employs TRBV28 and TRBJ1-6; D may be TRBD1 (5 bases). Germline CDR1 MDHEN, CDR2 SYDVKM. Trimming removed 3 bases at V and 14 bases at J, with 11 bases between. This CDR3 spans 12 amino acids. The CDR3 sequence is CASSFGGTSLHF. The CDR3 DNA is TGTGCCAGCAGTTTCGGGGGTACATCCCTCCACTTT.

The chain is built from TRBV10-1 and TRBJ1-1; D is unresolved. Trimming removed 0 bases at V and 3 bases at J, with 11 bases between. This CDR3 has 15 residues. Looked up from germline, CDR1 is WNHNN and CDR2 is SYGVQD (reference sequence). CDR3 in DNA: TGCGCCAGCAGTGAGTCGATTTCGAGAGACACTGAAGCTTTCTTT. Its protein is CASSESISRDTEAFF.

V usage is TRBV6-2 or TRBV6-3 and J usage is TRBJ2-2, with 8 bases identical to TRBD2. V lost 2 bases and J lost 6; bases outside the gene matches: 5. The germline V gene encodes CDR1 MNHEY and CDR2 SVGEGT. CDR3 length: 15 amino acids. The CDR3 loop is CASSYGTSSAGELFF. The DNA for the CDR3 is TGTGCCAGCAGTTACGGGACTAGTTCGGCCGGGGAGCTGTTTTTT.

The V and J genes are TRBV7-6 and TRBJ1-6; TRBD1 agrees at 7 bases. The CDR3 runs 16 residues. Germline assignment: CDR1 SGHVS and CDR2 FNYEAQ. V shed 1 base and J 8 bases; nucleotides not matched to a gene: 8. Here the CDR3 reads CASSLDWTGGDSPLHF. Written as DNA, the CDR3 is TGTGCCAGCAGCTTAGACTGGACAGGCGGGGATTCACCCCTCCACTTT.

The J gene is TRBJ1-3, the V gene TRBV18; 7 bases agree with TRBD1. Germline-derived CDR1 and CDR2 are KGHSH and LQKENI. J was trimmed by 0 bases and V by 2 bases; bases with no gene match: 1. The CDR3 loop spans 15 amino acids. CDR3 sequence reads: CASSPGTVSGNTIYF. The CDR3 region has the DNA TGTGCCAGCTCACCAGGGACAGTCTCTGGAAACACCATATATTTT.